Listed below are T cell receptor beta chains from one sample, sequenced in a study of control samples from healthy donors and cancer patients. TCRdb's copy holds only in-frame clones and misses some; the assay was immunoSEQ multiplex PCR. The sample includes about 51,000 clones, approximately 89% seen only once; the top ten take roughly 1.6%. The source material was PBMCs. The receptors originated from a man between 35 and 55 years old with colorectal cancer. Both conserved end residues are part of each CDR3.

J: TRBJ2-5
V: TRBV19
length: 15
CDR3: CASNRLTGGPETQYF

J: TRBJ1-4
V: TRBV5-1
length: 13
CDR3: CASSQGQGEKLFF

J: TRBJ1-4
V: TRBV4-1
length: 13
CDR3: CASSLTGGEKLFF

J: TRBJ1-3
V: TRBV7-8
length: 15
CDR3: CASRPVGAAGNTIYF

J: TRBJ1-5
V: TRBV10-2
length: 17
CDR3: CASSDPPEIGTFQPQHF

J: TRBJ2-7
V: TRBV10-1
length: 16
CDR3: CASSEFTSGRGDEQYF

J: TRBJ2-7
V: TRBV18
length: 15
CDR3: CASSPPGARRYEQYF

J: TRBJ1-2
V: TRBV7-2
length: 15
CDR3: CASSLASPGDYGYTF

J: TRBJ1-1
V: TRBV27
length: 13
CDR3: CASSTGANTEAFF

J: TRBJ1-1
V: TRBV20-1
length: 16
CDR3: CSASTQGYLLDTEAFF

J: TRBJ2-7
V: TRBV7-9
length: 12
CDR3: CASSLVRDEQCF

J: TRBJ2-5
V: TRBV5-1
length: 15
CDR3: CASSLQSGGQETQYF

J: TRBJ2-7
V: TRBV12-3/TRBV12-4
length: 13
CDR3: CASSFADSYEQYF

J: TRBJ1-1
V: TRBV11-2
length: 13
CDR3: CASSLEVRTEAFF

J: TRBJ1-2
V: TRBV7-9
length: 13
CDR3: CASSPPTTYGYTF

J: TRBJ2-5
V: TRBV5-1
length: 16
CDR3: CASSPGGAGGGETQYF

J: TRBJ1-5
V: TRBV24-1
length: 14
CDR3: CATSGPGSNQPQHF

J: TRBJ2-7
V: TRBV10-3
length: 15
CDR3: CAISGGQGGAYEQYF

J: TRBJ2-1
V: TRBV10-3
length: 13
CDR3: CAIRGSSYNEQFF

J: TRBJ2-7
V: TRBV6-2/TRBV6-3
length: 16
CDR3: CASSSLLGTDLYEQYF

J: TRBJ1-5
V: TRBV4-3
length: 15
CDR3: CASSQDGGPGQPQHF

J: TRBJ2-7
V: TRBV7-8
length: 15
CDR3: CASSPTGGGPYEQYF

J: TRBJ2-1
V: TRBV4-3
length: 18
CDR3: CASSQDPVAGGIYDEQFF

J: TRBJ2-1
V: TRBV30
length: 13
CDR3: CAWRSLAVPKQFF

J: TRBJ2-1
V: TRBV2
length: 15
CDR3: CASSIRDFRYNEQFF

J: TRBJ1-1
V: TRBV28
length: 15
CDR3: CASSLLGQENTEAFF

J: TRBJ2-1
V: TRBV9
length: 16
CDR3: CASSVHKTSGRGEQFF

J: TRBJ2-7
V: TRBV10-3
length: 14
CDR3: CAISVMDTSYEQYF

J: TRBJ2-7
V: TRBV7-9
length: 13
CDR3: CASSLGQNYEQYF

J: TRBJ2-7
V: TRBV6-5
length: 14
CDR3: CASSSYGASYEQYF

J: TRBJ2-3
V: TRBV7-9
length: 14
CDR3: CASEREGGADTQYF

J: TRBJ2-1
V: TRBV19
length: 15
CDR3: CASSIEPVSYNEQFF

J: TRBJ1-2
V: TRBV9
length: 13
CDR3: CASSGGSGYGYTF

J: TRBJ1-2
V: TRBV10-2
length: 14
CDR3: CASSGALGGYGYTF

J: TRBJ2-2
V: TRBV7-9
length: 12
CDR3: CASSVVPGELFF

J: TRBJ1-1
V: TRBV28
length: 14
CDR3: CASSLSYGNTEAFF

J: TRBJ2-7
V: TRBV24-1
length: 15
CDR3: CATSDLWGGGGEQYF

J: TRBJ1-1
V: TRBV7-9
length: 13
CDR3: CASRGSGNTEAFF

J: TRBJ2-7
V: TRBV27
length: 15
CDR3: CASSLWDSIRGEQYF

J: TRBJ2-7
V: TRBV5-6
length: 12
CDR3: CASSLAAYEQYF

J: TRBJ2-7
V: TRBV30
length: 13
CDR3: CAGGDRETYEQYF

J: TRBJ1-1
V: TRBV2
length: 13
CDR3: CASSERGDPEAFF

J: TRBJ1-1
V: TRBV12-3/TRBV12-4
length: 13
CDR3: CASSPFGNTEAFF

J: TRBJ2-7
V: TRBV9
length: 15
CDR3: CASSVAPGSIYEQYF

J: TRBJ2-7
V: TRBV6-5
length: 15
CDR3: CASSYSGDGRYEQYF

J: TRBJ2-2
V: TRBV27
length: 14
CDR3: CASSLRVDTGELFF

J: TRBJ2-1
V: TRBV12-3/TRBV12-4
length: 12
CDR3: CASSFNEGEQFF

J: TRBJ2-5
V: TRBV11-2
length: 17
CDR3: CASRHSYRDRGRETQYF

J: TRBJ1-4
V: TRBV29-1
length: 15
CDR3: CSVETPRTGSRKLFF

J: TRBJ1-3
V: TRBV10-1
length: 12
CDR3: CASINKEDTIYF

J: TRBJ1-1
V: TRBV7-2
length: 13
CDR3: CASSWRDRAEAFF

J: TRBJ2-7
V: TRBV28
length: 14
CDR3: CASRYRQYSYEQYF